Following are 20 T cell receptor beta chains from one sample sequenced in a study of early T cells in non-severe SARS-CoV-2 infection. MiXCR was run by TCRdb on the 5' RACE reads, yielding one entry per CDR3 protein. The data show 60,000 or so distinct CDR3 sequences, about 12% seen once. Input material: whole blood. These receptor sequences come from an adult who was a healthcare worker with PCR-confirmed SARS-CoV-2 infection or an uninfected control (not recorded which).

In the case of this clonotype: This sequence may be a read error, since a much larger clone differs from it by one base. V is TRBV20-1 and J is TRBJ1-3, with D perhaps matching TRBD1 (5 bases). The germline CDR1 and CDR2 sequences are DFQATT and SNEGSKA (reference sequence). V gave up 6 bases and J gave up 0 bases, with 12 bases separating them. The CDR3 runs 14 residues. The CDR3: CSAARDDSGNTIYF. As DNA, the CDR3 is TGCAGTGCCGCCCGGGACGACTCTGGAAACACCATATATTTT.

This clonotype came up many times. The V call is TRBV4-1, the J call TRBJ2-1; 14 bases match TRBD2. Germline values: CDR1 MGHRA, CDR2 YSYEKL. This CDR3 contains 20 residues. The trim removed 3 bases at V and 0 bases at J, leaving 10 bases unmatched. The CDR3 reads CASSHLGLAGARSSYNEQFF. In DNA, the CDR3 is TGCGCCAGCAGCCACTTGGGACTAGCGGGAGCCCGGAGCTCCTACAATGAGCAGTTCTTC.

This clonotype showed up just a few times. This sequence joins TRBV19 and TRBJ2-6, with 9 nucleotides matching TRBD1. After removal of 7 bases from V and 0 bases from J, the junction contained 4 bases not matched to a gene. Germline V gene data show CDR1 as LNHDA and CDR2 as SQIVND (reference sequence). The CDR3 is made up of 16 amino acids. CDR3 amino acids: CASKTGGSSGANVLTF. CDR3 in DNA: TGTGCCAGTAAGACAGGGGGAAGCTCTGGGGCCAACGTCCTGACTTTC.

This clonotype was observed many times. This chain links TRBV12-3 or TRBV12-4 with TRBJ2-2; 8 bases fit TRBD2. Losses at the gene ends were 10 bases for V and 3 bases for J; bases not matched to a gene: 7. The CDR3 length is 14 residues. The CDR3 DNA reads TGTGCCACCACCGGGACTAGGGACACCGGGGAGCTGTTTTTT. This gives the protein CATTGTRDTGELFF.

At least ten counts were recorded for this clonotype. This chain joins TRBV29-1 and TRBJ2-1; 11 positions agree with TRBD2. V lost 2 bases and J lost 2; bases outside the gene matches: 5. The germline V gene has CDR1 SQVTM and CDR2 ANQGSEA. The CDR3 spans 16 residues. The CDR3 loop is CSVEMGTSGTYNEQFF. The CDR3 DNA is TGCAGCGTTGAAATGGGGACTAGCGGAACCTACAATGAGCAGTTCTTC.

This clonotype was seen many times. This rearrangement joins TRBV6-5 to TRBJ2-1; D is unresolved. Trimming stripped 5 bases from V and 7 bases from J, with 6 bases between. The CDR3 consists of 11 residues. Looked up from germline, CDR1 is MNHEY and CDR2 is SVGAGI. CDR3 coding DNA: TGTGCCAGCAGTCCCGGGAATGAGCAGTTCTTC. Its translation: CASSPGNEQFF.

The chain employs TRBV6-5 and TRBJ1-1; TRBD1 might be the D (5 bases). The CDR3 consists of 13 residues. V shed 7 bases and J shed 6 bases, with 15 bases lying between them. The germline V gene has CDR1 MNHEY and CDR2 SVGAGI. CDR3 nucleotide sequence: TGTGCCAGCAATGTCTTGGGGCAGGCTGAAGCTTTCTTT. This sequence encodes CASNVLGQAEAFF.

This clonotype was seen ten or more times. This chain joins TRBV29-1 and TRBJ1-2; D is ambiguous. The CDR3 spans 11 residues. With 2 bases removed from V and 5 bases from J, the gap between germline ends came to 6 bases. Germline values: CDR1 SQVTM, CDR2 ANQGSEA. DNA for the CDR3: TGCAGCGTTGAATGGCAATATGGCTACACCTTC. Amino acids: CSVEWQYGYTF.

This clonotype has ten or more counts. The chain recombines TRBV5-1 with TRBJ1-1; D not resolved. CDR3 size: 14 residues. Germline V CDR1 and CDR2: SGHRS, YFSETQ. V lost 4 bases to trimming and J lost 4 bases, with 14 bases between them. The chain's CDR3 is CASSPDPVSTEAFF. CDR3 bases: TGCGCCAGCAGCCCGGATCCCGTTAGCACTGAAGCTTTCTTT.

This clonotype has ten or more counts. J is TRBJ2-3 and V is TRBV15; no clear D. The germline V and J ends were trimmed by 0 bases and 1 base, with 8 bases remaining between them. CDR1 is LNHNV, CDR2 YYDKDF, per germline (reference sequence). CDR3 length equals 15 residues. The CDR3 here is CATSRDWGRTDTQYF. CDR3 DNA: TGTGCCACCAGCAGAGATTGGGGTCGCACAGATACGCAGTATTTT.

This clonotype was picked up many times. This chain joins TRBV6-6 and TRBJ2-3; possibly TRBD1 or TRBD2 for D (5 bases each). The V end was cut by 6 bases, the J end by 3 bases, with 19 bases between. Germline CDR1 and CDR2: MNHNY and SVGAGI (reference sequence). The CDR3 totals 16 residues. CDR3: CASSRGRGTTTDTQYF. The CDR3 coding sequence is TGTGCCAGCAGCCGAGGTAGAGGGACGACGACAGATACGCAGTATTTT.

This clonotype was seen many times. The J gene is TRBJ2-2, the V gene TRBV5-1; 7 nucleotides align to TRBD1. The CDR3 totals 15 residues. J gave up 3 bases and V 4 bases, and 6 bases lay outside the gene matches. CDR1 and CDR2 from the germline V gene are SGHRS and YFSETQ. In DNA form, the CDR3 reads TGCGCCAGCAGCCGTACAGGGGCGGACACCGGGGAGCTGTTTTTT. It encodes CASSRTGADTGELFF.

V gene TRBV14 combines with J gene TRBJ2-4; 7 nucleotides match TRBD1. The CDR3 is made up of 15 amino acids. Germline values: CDR1 SGHDN, CDR2 FVKESK. J lost 1 base, V lost 6 bases, and 6 bases had no gene match. For the CDR3, the DNA is TGTGCCAGCAGTCGGACAGGTCGGGCCAAAAACATTCAGTACTTC. Protein product: CASSRTGRAKNIQYF.

The CDR3 region has the DNA TGTGCCAGCAGCCAGACTAGCGGGCCCTACAATGAGCAGTTCTTC. Amino acids: CASSQTSGPYNEQFF. This rearrangement joins TRBV3-1 to TRBJ2-1; TRBD2 matches at 10 bases. Germline assignment: CDR1 LGHDT and CDR2 YNNKEL (reference sequence). The CDR3 contains 15 residues. The V segment lost 3 bases and the J segment 2 bases; nucleotides outside the gene matches: 1.

This clonotype was found many times. The chain combines TRBV28 with TRBJ1-4; a weak D match, TRBD1 (5 bases). The CDR3 runs to 14 residues. The germline V and J ends were trimmed by 5 bases and 6 bases, with 13 bases remaining between them. In germline, CDR1 is MDHEN, CDR2 SYDVKM. CDR3: CASSLPGTDEKLFF. CDR3 nucleotides: TGTGCCAGCAGTCTTCCAGGGACGGATGAAAAACTGTTTTTT.

The chain's CDR3 is CASSLVGSSSYEQYF. The CDR3 nucleotides are TGTGCCAGCAGCTTAGTTGGCTCCAGCTCCTACGAGCAGTACTTC. This chain joins TRBV7-9 and TRBJ2-7; D unclear. In germline, CDR1 is SEHNR, CDR2 FQNEAQ (reference sequence). The CDR3 is 15 amino acids. V lost 1 base to trimming and J lost 0 bases, with 10 bases between them.

This clonotype was picked up a small number of times. This chain links TRBV7-6 with TRBJ2-1; 7 bases align to TRBD2. J lost 3 bases, V lost 5 bases, and 7 bases had no gene match. Germline V gene sequence: CDR1 SGHVS, CDR2 FNYEAQ. This CDR3 contains 15 residues. The chain's CDR3 is CASSLSGSGYNEQFF. In DNA form, the CDR3 reads TGTGCCAGCAGCCTTAGCGGGTCAGGCTACAATGAGCAGTTCTTC.

The chain combines TRBV28 with TRBJ2-5; 10 nucleotides agree with TRBD2. Trimming cost V 6 bases and J 2 bases; bases outside gene matches: 6. This CDR3 is built from 15 residues. Germline V gene sequence: CDR1 MDHEN, CDR2 SYDVKM. The CDR3: CASSFSGRTQETQYF. The CDR3, as DNA: TGTGCCAGCAGCTTTAGCGGGAGGACACAAGAGACCCAGTACTTC.

DNA of the CDR3: TGTGCCATCAGCTCGGGGAGCTTCACCGGGGAGCTGTTTTTT. It translates to CAISSGSFTGELFF. The chain has TRBV10-3 and TRBJ2-2; possibly TRBD2 for D (5 bases). Trimming removed 6 bases from V and 4 bases from J, with 12 bases in between. CDR1 is ENHRY, CDR2 SYGVKD, per germline. CDR3 length: 14 residues.

The chain employs TRBV6-2 or TRBV6-3 and TRBJ2-1; D unresolved. Germline lookup yields CDR1 MNHEY and CDR2 SVGEGT. V dropped 2 bases and J dropped 14 bases, with 16 bases sitting between them. The CDR3 is made up of 13 amino acids. For the CDR3, the DNA is TGTGCCAGCAGTTACCAGCGACAAGGCCGGGAGTTCTTC. The encoded protein is CASSYQRQGREFF.